A single sample is the source of the 31 T cell receptor beta chains below, sequenced in a study of preoperative IRX-2 immunotherapy in early breast cancer. The repertoire was sequenced with immunoSEQ multiplex PCR; TCRdb's copy has only in-frame clones and lacks some. Here the sample spans about 32,000 clones, around four fifths being singletons. Treatment reported: preoperative locoregional IRX-2 cytokine immunotherapy. Sequencing was performed on lymph node tissue, taken from a patient treated with IRX-2 immunotherapy. Receptor source: a human donor with breast cancer.

V usage is TRBV19 and J usage is TRBJ1-4; possible D gene TRBD1, 6 bases. Trimming stripped 6 bases from V and 4 bases from J, with 9 bases between. This CDR3 region has 13 residues. Germline V gene data show CDR1 as LNHDA and CDR2 as SQIVND (reference sequence). The CDR3 DNA reads as TGTGCCAGTAGCGGACAGTTTAATGAAAAACTGTTTTTT. Translation: CASSGQFNEKLFF.

This chain connects TRBV28 to TRBJ1-1, with D perhaps TRBD1 (6 bases). V shed 0 bases and J shed 11 bases, with 10 bases lying between them. CDR1 is MDHEN and CDR2 is SYDVKM in the germline V gene. The CDR3 loop spans 12 amino acids. The DNA for the CDR3 is TGTGCCAGCAGTTTATGGTCCCAGGGGGCTTTCTTT. Translation: CASSLWSQGAFF. The full variable domain, with the rest looked up from reference TRBV28 and TRBJ1-1, is DVKVTQSSRYLVKRTGEKVFLECVQDMDHENMFWYRQDPGLGLRLIYFSYDVKMKEKGDIPEGYSVSREKKERFSLILESASTNQTSMYLCASSLWSQGAFFGQGTRLTVV.

The sample holds one count of this clone. The chain uses TRBV14 and TRBJ1-2; D is possibly TRBD1 (6 bases). The CDR3 extends over 12 amino acids. V lost 4 bases, J lost 5 bases, and 8 bases lay in between. Germline-derived CDR1 and CDR2 are SGHDN and FVKESK. The CDR3 is CASSRQGYGYTF. The CDR3, as DNA: TGTGCCAGCAGCCGTCAGGGGTATGGCTACACCTTC.

A word on this clone: Mismatch with germline at one junction end may stem from a read error. This chain links TRBV15 with TRBJ1-3, with D tentatively TRBD1 (5 bases). Germline loops: CDR1 LNHNV, CDR2 YYDKDF (reference sequence). The CDR3 loop spans 16 amino acids. CDR3 sequence: CASSPRLGPSGNTIYF. CDR3 nucleotides: TGTGCCAGCAGCCCCCGGTTGGGACCCTCTGGAAACACCATATATTTT.

As DNA, the CDR3 is TGTGCCAGCAAAGGGACAGCGAACACCGGGGAGCTGTTTTTT. Translating it yields CASKGTANTGELFF. The rearrangement links TRBV25-1 to TRBJ2-2; 7 nucleotides agree with TRBD1. The CDR3 spans 14 residues. Germline V lookup: CDR1 MGHDK, CDR2 SYGVNS. The V segment lost 7 bases and the J segment 0 bases; nucleotides outside the gene matches: 2. Full variable domain (rest looked up from reference TRBV25-1 and TRBJ2-2): EADIYQTPRYLVIGTGKKITLECSQTMGHDKMYWYQQDPGMELHLIHYSYGVNSTEKGDLSSESTVSRIRTEHFPLTLESARPSHTSQYLCASKGTANTGELFFGEGSRLTVL.

The chain is built from TRBV16 and TRBJ2-2; no firm D call. The CDR3 is 15 residues long. V was cut by 4 bases and J by 4 bases, with 13 bases left in between. Germline V gene data show CDR1 as KGHSY and CDR2 as FQNENV. Here the CDR3 reads CASSPPFSGTGELFF. The CDR3 bases are TGTGCCAGCAGCCCCCCCTTCAGTGGCACCGGGGAGCTGTTTTTT.

This chain connects TRBV7-2 to TRBJ1-4; D possibly corresponds to TRBD1 (6 bases). The V and J ends lost 6 bases and 8 bases respectively, with 19 bases between them. Germline CDR1 and CDR2: SGHTA and FQGNSA. The CDR3 is 15 residues long. The CDR3 is CASRQTGGKREKLFF. CDR3 nucleotide sequence: TGTGCCAGCAGGCAGACGGGGGGCAAGAGAGAAAAACTGTTTTTT.

This chain uses TRBV7-4 with TRBJ2-7; 7 bases line up with TRBD2. Germline CDR1 SGHVT, CDR2 SQSDAQ. J gave up 9 bases and V 5 bases, and 13 bases lay outside the gene matches. This CDR3 is built from 14 residues. The CDR3: CASSLHSGQDLQYF. The CDR3 nucleotides are TGTGCCAGCAGCCTCCATAGCGGGCAGGATTTGCAGTACTTC. The full variable domain, completed using reference TRBV7-4 and TRBJ2-7, is GAGVSQSPRYKVAKRGRDVALRCDSISGHVTLYWYRQTLGQGSEVLTYSQSDAQRDKSGRPSGRFSAERPERSVSTLKIQRTEQGDSAVYLCASSLHSGQDLQYFGPGTRLTVT.

The CDR3 nucleotides read TGTGCCAGCAGCTTGGCCCCGATAGTCGGGGGCGATCAGCCCCAGCATTTT. Amino acid sequence: CASSLAPIVGGDQPQHF. The rearrangement joins TRBV7-1 to TRBJ1-5, with D maybe TRBD1 (6 bases). TRBV7-1 is reported as an ORF; its role is uncertain. V was shortened by 4 bases and J by 5 bases, with 21 bases between the two germline ends. The CDR3 totals 17 residues.

The rearrangement uses TRBV1 and TRBJ2-7; the D segment call TRBD1 is taken from the table without a DNA check. TRBV1 is reported as a pseudogene. This CDR3 has 13 residues. The CDR3 spells CTSGDRGKYEQYF. The CDR3 DNA sequence: TGCACCAGTGGGGACAGGGGGAAATACGAGCAGTACTTC.

The chain has TRBV5-1 and TRBJ2-5, with D possibly TRBD1 on 6 matching bases. The CDR3 runs 15 residues. Trimming removed 1 base at V and 2 bases at J, with 12 bases between. CDR1 is SGHRS, CDR2 YFSETQ, per germline. The CDR3 reads CASSLSGTLQETQYF. CDR3 coding DNA: TGCGCCAGCAGCTTGTCCGGGACACTACAAGAGACCCAGTACTTC.

There are a few counts of this clone. This chain links TRBV19 with TRBJ2-1, with 7 nucleotides matching TRBD1. With V trimmed by 5 bases and J by 9 bases, 7 bases remained unmatched. Per germline, CDR1 LNHDA and CDR2 SQIVND (reference sequence). The CDR3 sequence is 13 residues long. The CDR3: CASSLTGSPEQFF. The DNA for the CDR3 is TGTGCCAGTAGTCTGACAGGGTCTCCTGAGCAGTTCTTC.

The J gene is TRBJ2-3, the V gene TRBV29-1, with D possibly TRBD1 on 6 matching bases. This CDR3 is 15 amino acids long. Trimming took off 3 bases at V and 1 base at J, with 14 bases between the two ends. CDR1 SQVTM and CDR2 ANQGSEA come from the germline V gene. Here the CDR3 reads CSVEWRPGGTDTQYF. CDR3 coding DNA: TGCAGCGTTGAGTGGAGGCCAGGGGGCACAGATACGCAGTATTTT.

The V and J genes are TRBV1 and TRBJ2-2; the D call TRBD1 from the table was never checked on the DNA. TRBV1 is tagged as a pseudogene. This CDR3 has 14 amino acids. DNA of the CDR3: TGCGCCAGCAGCCAAGGACAGGCGAGCGGGGAGCTGTTTTTT. Protein: CASSQGQASGELFF.

The rearrangement links TRBV19 to TRBJ2-1, with 8 nucleotides matching TRBD1. This CDR3 has 17 residues. Germline V CDR1 and CDR2: LNHDA, SQIVND (reference sequence). The V gene end was trimmed by 0 bases and the J gene end by 8 bases; junction bases not matched to a gene: 12. CDR3 region: CASSIDTGTGGSDEQFF. CDR3 nucleotide sequence: TGTGCCAGTAGTATAGATACTGGGACAGGCGGCAGCGATGAGCAGTTCTTC.

The gene calls are TRBV10-3 and TRBJ2-7, with 7 nucleotides matching TRBD2. V shed 10 bases, J shed 5 bases, and the junction held 14 bases outside the gene matches. Germline V gene lookup returns CDR1 ENHRY and CDR2 SYGVKD. There are 14 residues in the CDR3. As DNA, the CDR3 is TGTGCCACCCGCCTAGCGGAGAACCTACACGAGCAGTACTTC. It is translated as CATRLAENLHEQYF.

This clone turned up a few times. The rearrangement joins TRBV18 to TRBJ1-4, with 7 positions matching TRBD1. Trimming at V came to 3 bases and at J to 3 bases, leaving 4 bases not matched to a gene. The CDR3 sequence is 15 residues long. Germline CDR1 is KGHSH and CDR2 is LQKENI. The DNA for the CDR3 is TGTGCCAGCTCACCGGGGACAGCTCCTAATGAAAAACTGTTTTTT. Translated: CASSPGTAPNEKLFF.

The chain has TRBV6-8 and TRBJ2-7; either TRBD1 or TRBD2 may fit D (5 bases each). The V gene's germline CDR1 is MNHGY and CDR2 SAAAGT. The CDR3 has 14 amino acids. The germline V and J ends were trimmed by 6 bases and 5 bases, with 17 bases remaining between them. DNA of the CDR3: TGTGCCAGCAGGCTAGGGACCTACCGAAACGAGCAGTACTTC. Amino acids: CASRLGTYRNEQYF.

The genes are TRBV14 and TRBJ2-3; TRBD2 matches 13 bases. Trimming cost V 3 bases and J 2 bases; bases outside gene matches: 8. This CDR3 spans 18 amino acids. The germline V gene has CDR1 SGHDN and CDR2 FVKESK. The CDR3 nucleotides read TGTGCCAGCAGCCATGGACTAGCGGGGGTGACTTTCACAGATACGCAGTATTTT. Amino acids: CASSHGLAGVTFTDTQYF.

V and J are TRBV6-8 and TRBJ2-7; 7 nucleotides line up with TRBD1. J gave up 4 bases and V 6 bases, and 9 bases lay outside the gene matches. Germline V gives CDR1 MNHGY, CDR2 SAAAGT. The CDR3 totals 14 residues. The CDR3 loop is CASSHDRDRYEQYF. CDR3 nucleotides: TGTGCCAGCAGCCACGACAGGGATAGGTACGAGCAGTACTTC.

The chain joins TRBV19 to TRBJ2-1; TRBD2 might be the D (5 bases). CDR1 LNHDA and CDR2 SQIVND come from the germline V gene (reference sequence). The CDR3 length is 15 residues. V lost 5 bases, J lost 3 bases, and 14 bases lay in between. The CDR3 DNA is TGTGCCAGTAGTTCGTGGGAGAAGGACTACAATGAGCAGTTCTTC. This sequence encodes CASSSWEKDYNEQFF. The full variable domain, completed using reference TRBV19 and TRBJ2-1, is DGGITQSPKYLFRKEGQNVTLSCEQNLNHDAMYWYRQDPGQGLRLIYYSQIVNDFQKGDIAEGYSVSREKKESFPLTVTSAQKNPTAFYLCASSSWEKDYNEQFFGPGTRLTVL.

The rearrangement links TRBV23-1 to TRBJ2-5; tentatively, D is TRBD2 (5 bases). TRBV23-1 is identified as an open reading frame with a role that is uncertain. V lost 6 bases and J 7 bases, leaving 15 bases between the germline ends. The CDR3 contains 13 residues. This CDR3 is CASSPRGQVTQYF. DNA for the CDR3: TGCGCCAGCAGCCCCCGGGGTCAGGTGACCCAGTACTTC.

Here the CDR3 reads CASSHQGTAEKLFF. The CDR3 nucleotides read TGTGCCAGCTCCCACCAGGGGACGGCTGAAAAACTGTTTTTT. The gene calls are TRBV28 and TRBJ1-4; weak D call: TRBD1 (6 bases). The CDR3 runs to 14 residues. The V end lost 8 bases, the J end lost 7 bases, and 17 bases lay between the germline ends. Germline V CDR1 and CDR2: MDHEN, SYDVKM.

This sequence joins TRBV5-1 and TRBJ1-6, with 9 bases that match TRBD1. Germline CDR1 and CDR2: SGHRS and YFSETQ. V dropped 2 bases and J dropped 9; count of bases not matched to a gene: 3. The CDR3 is made up of 14 amino acids. The CDR3 DNA follows: TGCGCCAGCAGCTTTAGGACAGGGGTTTCACCCCTCCACTTT. Amino acids: CASSFRTGVSPLHF.

The gene calls are TRBV15 and TRBJ2-6; 9 positions agree with TRBD1. This CDR3 is built from 17 residues. After removal of 3 bases from V and 3 bases from J, the junction contained 6 bases not matched to a gene. Per germline, CDR1 LNHNV and CDR2 YYDKDF (reference sequence). DNA for the CDR3: TGTGCCACCAGCAGGTACAGGGGGCCTGGTGGGGCCAACGTCCTGACTTTC. Encoded protein: CATSRYRGPGGANVLTF. Full variable domain (missing parts from reference TRBV15 and TRBJ2-6): DAMVIQNPRYQVTQFGKPVTLSCSQTLNHNVMYWYQQKSSQAPKLLFHYYDKDFNNEADTPDNFQSRRPNTSFCFLDIRSPGLGDTAMYLCATSRYRGPGGANVLTFGAGSRLTVL.

This chain uses TRBV6-8 with TRBJ1-6, with 10 bases aligning to TRBD1. The germline V gene has CDR1 MNHGY and CDR2 SAAAGT. The CDR3 is 15 residues long. The V segment lost 5 bases and the J segment 5 bases; nucleotides outside the gene matches: 3. The CDR3 is CASSDRGRNNSPLHF. CDR3 in DNA: TGTGCCAGCAGTGACAGGGGGCGGAATAATTCACCCCTCCACTTT.

The genes are TRBV6-8 and TRBJ2-3; 10 positions match TRBD2. The V gene end was trimmed by 0 bases and the J gene end by 5 bases; junction bases not matched to a gene: 8. The V gene's germline CDR1 is MNHGY and CDR2 SAAAGT. This CDR3 has 17 residues. For the CDR3, the DNA is TGTGCCAGCAGTTACTCTAAAGCGGGGGGGCCGAGAGATACGCAGTATTTT. This encodes CASSYSKAGGPRDTQYF.

The chain employs TRBV11-3 and TRBJ1-5, with TRBD1 identical over 8 bases. This CDR3 region has 15 residues. The germline V gene encodes CDR1 SGHNT and CDR2 YENEEA. Trimming removed 5 bases from V and 7 bases from J; junction bases left unmatched: 10. The CDR3 protein is CASSRTQGAGQPQHF. The CDR3, as DNA: TGTGCCAGCAGCCGAACTCAGGGGGCAGGGCAGCCCCAGCATTTT.

This clone was seen a few times. The chain couples TRBV11-3 to TRBJ1-1; no clear D. V lost 5 bases and J lost 4, with 17 bases in between. The germline V gene has CDR1 SGHNT and CDR2 YENEEA. The CDR3 is 15 residues long. Written as DNA, the CDR3 is TGTGCCAGCAGCCCTTGGTTGGCCTCGGGCACTGAAGCTTTCTTT. This encodes CASSPWLASGTEAFF. The full variable domain, its missing parts supplied by reference TRBV11-3 and TRBJ1-1, is EAGVVQSPRYKIIEKKQPVAFWCNPISGHNTLYWYLQNLGQGPELLIRYENEEAVDDSQLPKDRFSAERLKGVDSTLKIQPAELGDSAVYLCASSPWLASGTEAFFGQGTRLTVV.

The rearrangement uses TRBV29-1 and TRBJ1-3; no firm D call. There are 14 residues in the CDR3. Deletions cut 3 bases from V and 0 bases from J, with 9 bases between. Germline V gives CDR1 SQVTM, CDR2 ANQGSEA. Here the CDR3 reads CSVEVRNSGNTIYF. For the CDR3, the DNA is TGCAGCGTTGAGGTCCGGAACTCTGGAAACACCATATATTTT.

The chain has TRBV15 and TRBJ1-4; 8 bases align to TRBD1. Losses at the gene ends were 3 bases for V and 11 bases for J; bases not matched to a gene: 14. Germline-derived CDR1 and CDR2 are LNHNV and YYDKDF (reference sequence). The CDR3 runs 16 residues. The CDR3 loop is CATSSTPDRGPGKLFF. The CDR3 coding sequence is TGTGCCACCAGCAGTACCCCTGACAGGGGCCCCGGGAAACTGTTTTTT.